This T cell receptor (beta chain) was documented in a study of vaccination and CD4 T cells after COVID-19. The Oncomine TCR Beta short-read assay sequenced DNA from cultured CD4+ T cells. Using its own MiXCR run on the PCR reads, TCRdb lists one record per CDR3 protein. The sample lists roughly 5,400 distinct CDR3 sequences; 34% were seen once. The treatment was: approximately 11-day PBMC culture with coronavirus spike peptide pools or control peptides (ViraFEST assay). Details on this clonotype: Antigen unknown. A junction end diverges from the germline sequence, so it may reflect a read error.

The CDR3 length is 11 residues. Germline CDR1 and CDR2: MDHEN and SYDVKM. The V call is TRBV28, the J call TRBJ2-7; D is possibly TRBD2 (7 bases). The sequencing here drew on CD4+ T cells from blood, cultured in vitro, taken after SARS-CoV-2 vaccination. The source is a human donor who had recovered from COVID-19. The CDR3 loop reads CASRAWGGPDF. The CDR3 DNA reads TGTGCCAGCAGGGCTTGGGGGGGCCCTGACTTC.